Shown below are 6 T cell receptor beta chains from a single sample sequenced in a study of blood T cell repertoires in COVID-19. Sequencing used immunoSEQ multiplex PCR; TCRdb keeps in-frame clones, though not all of them. The profile shows 6,500 to 9,500 clones, 70% to 85% of them singletons. The specimen was peripheral blood. The receptors come from a human donor in a cohort sampled during active COVID-19.

The chain employs TRBV7-3 and TRBJ2-3; tentative D call: TRBD2 (5 bases). The CDR3 length is 13 residues. Germline V CDR1 and CDR2: SGHTA, FQGTGA. Trimming stripped 8 bases from V and 6 bases from J, with 15 bases between. The CDR3 DNA is TGTGCCAGCTCCTACGGTAGCGCGGATACGCAGTATTTT. As protein: CASSYGSADTQYF.

V gene TRBV2 combines with J gene TRBJ2-7; 9 bases are a match to TRBD1. The germline V gene encodes CDR1 SNHLY and CDR2 FYNNEI. V lost 6 bases, J lost 5 bases, and 2 bases stayed unmatched. CDR3 length equals 12 residues. As DNA, the CDR3 is TGTGCCAGCAGCCGGGACAGGGACGAGCAGTACTTC. Translated, it gives CASSRDRDEQYF.

J is TRBJ2-5 and V is TRBV7-2; 10 bases are shared with TRBD2. With V trimmed by 2 bases and J by 4 bases, 7 bases remained unmatched. Germline V lookup: CDR1 SGHTA, CDR2 FQGNSA. CDR3 length: 16 residues. CDR3 bases: TGTGCCAGCAGCTTATTGGCTAGCGGGGGCGTAGAGACCCAGTACTTC. As protein: CASSLLASGGVETQYF.

CDR3 in DNA: TGTGCCAGCAACCTTTCTAGAGGCGATACGCAGTATTTT. It codes for CASNLSRGDTQYF. The J gene is TRBJ2-3, the V gene TRBV27, with unresolved D. V lost 7 bases, J lost 6 bases, and 14 bases lay in between. This CDR3 contains 13 residues. Germline loops: CDR1 MNHEY, CDR2 SMNVEV (reference sequence).

The chain is built from TRBV27 and TRBJ2-1; D uncertain. The CDR3 sequence is 17 residues long. V lost 2 bases and J 0 bases, leaving 14 bases between the germline ends. Germline values: CDR1 MNHEY, CDR2 SMNVEV (reference sequence). CDR3 coding DNA: TGTGCCAGCAGTTTAATCCCTAGTTTCAGCTCCTACAATGAGCAGTTCTTC. Its protein is CASSLIPSFSSYNEQFF.

CDR3 in DNA: TGTGCCAGCAGCTTAGATAGCGGGGACGCACCAGATACGCAGTATTTT. Its protein product is CASSLDSGDAPDTQYF. The chain carries TRBV13 and TRBJ2-3, with 8 bases identical to TRBD2. The germline V gene encodes CDR1 PRHDT and CDR2 FYEKMQ (reference sequence). With V trimmed by 1 base and J by 4 bases, 7 bases remained unmatched. The CDR3 is 16 amino acids.